What follows are 18 T cell receptor beta chains derived from one specimen sequenced in a study of vaccination effects on CD4 cells after COVID-19. Antigens of these TCRs are unknown. After roughly 10 days in culture, the CD4+ T cells were isolated. It was two doses of either the BNT162b2 or mRNA-1273 vaccine that participants received. Using immunoSEQ multiplex PCR, the repertoire was profiled, and TCRdb retains in-frame clones only, with some absent. The sample records about 73,000 clones, roughly 75% being singletons. Source: CD4+ T cells from PBMCs cultured without peptide, taken after COVID-19 vaccination. These receptors came from a human donor who received a COVID-19 vaccine.

The V call is TRBV14, the J call TRBJ2-5, with D possibly TRBD1 on 6 matching bases. Trimming removed 1 base at V and 4 bases at J, with 13 bases between. The CDR3 loop spans 15 amino acids. CDR1 SGHDN and CDR2 FVKESK come from the germline V gene. CDR3 coding DNA: TGTGCCAGCAGCCAAGTTCCAGGGGTTGGAGAGACCCAGTACTTC. Translation gives CASSQVPGVGETQYF.

The chain recombines TRBV19 with TRBJ1-1; D is ambiguous. This CDR3 has 15 residues. With 8 bases removed from V and 1 base from J, the gap between germline ends came to 17 bases. Germline values: CDR1 LNHDA, CDR2 SQIVND (reference sequence). CDR3 nucleotide sequence: TGTGCCAGTCACTCCCTTCTACCGGGGAACACTGAAGCTTTCTTT. Protein sequence: CASHSLLPGNTEAFF.

Judged by abundance, this clone is medium-sized. The gene calls are TRBV29-1 and TRBJ2-1; 8 positions agree with TRBD2. The CDR3 is 15 amino acids. With V trimmed by 0 bases and J by 4 bases, 5 bases remained unmatched. In germline, CDR1 is SQVTM, CDR2 ANQGSEA. The CDR3 DNA reads as TGCAGCGTTGAAGACGGGGGGGCGGGATACAATGAGCAGTTCTTC. It translates to CSVEDGGAGYNEQFF.

The chain couples TRBV11-2 to TRBJ1-5, with D uncertain. CDR3 length equals 16 residues. CDR1 is SGHAT, CDR2 FQNNGV, per germline. V shed 2 bases and J shed 7 bases, with 18 bases lying between them. CDR3 coding DNA: TGTGCCAGCAGCTTAAGGGTGGAGGAAAGCGGGCAGCCCCAGCATTTT. This translates into CASSLRVEESGQPQHF. The whole variable domain, filled in from reference TRBV11-2 and TRBJ1-5, reads EAGVAQSPRYKIIEKRQSVAFWCNPISGHATLYWYQQILGQGPKLLIQFQNNGVVDDSQLPKDRFSAERLKGVDSTLKIQPAKLEDSAVYLCASSLRVEESGQPQHFGDGTRLSIL.

This rearrangement joins TRBV5-1 to TRBJ2-2; possible D gene TRBD1, 6 bases. The CDR3 is 15 residues long. Trimming removed 4 bases at V and 3 bases at J, with 13 bases between. Germline V gene sequence: CDR1 SGHRS, CDR2 YFSETQ. The DNA for the CDR3 is TGCGCCAGCAGCCCTGACCAGGGGCACACCGGGGAGCTGTTTTTT. It encodes CASSPDQGHTGELFF.

This clone appeared once. The CDR3 protein is CASSNFGGQPYEQYV. The CDR3 DNA is TGTGCCAGCAGCAATTTTGGCGGGCAGCCCTACGAGCAGTACGTC. The chain has TRBV21-1 and TRBJ2-7; the tabulated D call, TRBD2, remains unverified against the DNA. TRBV21-1 is reported as a pseudogene. This CDR3 is 15 amino acids long.

The chain links TRBV12-3 or TRBV12-4 to TRBJ1-1; D is ambiguous. CDR3 size: 11 residues. V was trimmed by 6 bases and J by 7 bases, leaving 9 bases between them. CDR3 protein: CASSSTGEAFF. The CDR3 DNA follows: TGTGCCAGCAGCAGTACGGGTGAAGCTTTCTTT.

This rearrangement joins TRBV3-1 (or the pseudogene TRBV3-2) to TRBJ2-1, with D hard to call. Germline CDR1 LGHDT, CDR2 YNNKEL (reference sequence). This CDR3 has 14 residues. Trimming left V 2 bases short and J 0 bases short, with 5 bases between. CDR3 residues: CASSQSASYNEQFF. CDR3 sequence (DNA): TGTGCCAGCAGCCAATCAGCCTCCTACAATGAGCAGTTCTTC.

V is TRBV25-1 and J is TRBJ1-2; D perhaps matches TRBD1 (5 bases). The CDR3 loop spans 15 amino acids. Trimming removed 5 bases from V and 1 base from J, with 14 bases in between. Germline CDR1 MGHDK, CDR2 SYGVNS. In DNA, the CDR3 is TGTGCCAGCAGTTCCCTTGGGGGGAGTAACTATGGCTACACCTTC. This sequence encodes CASSSLGGSNYGYTF.

V is TRBV3-1 (or the pseudogene TRBV3-2) and J is TRBJ2-7, with unresolved D. Germline V CDR1 and CDR2: LGHDT, YNNKEL (reference sequence). CDR3 length: 14 residues. Trimming pared 6 bases from V and 2 bases from J, leaving 14 bases between. The CDR3 spells CASSPSPGPYEQYV. In DNA form, the CDR3 reads TGTGCCAGCAGTCCGTCACCCGGCCCCTACGAGCAGTACGTC.

The J gene is TRBJ2-3, the V gene TRBV19, with TRBD1 matching over 7 bases. CDR1 LNHDA and CDR2 SQIVND come from the germline V gene (reference sequence). V dropped 6 bases and J dropped 2; count of bases not matched to a gene: 5. The CDR3 totals 14 residues. The CDR3 loop reads CASRDRVNTDTQYF. CDR3 bases: TGTGCCAGTAGAGACAGGGTAAACACAGATACGCAGTATTTT.

The chain employs TRBV11-1 and TRBJ2-1; 7 positions agree with TRBD1. J lost 0 bases, V lost 5 bases, and 4 bases had no gene match. Germline V gene lookup returns CDR1 SGHAT and CDR2 FQDESV (reference sequence). The CDR3 has 15 residues. The CDR3: CASSTRQGSYNEQFF. CDR3 coding DNA: TGTGCCAGCAGCACACGACAGGGCTCCTACAATGAGCAGTTCTTC. Together with reference TRBV11-1 and TRBJ2-1, the CDR3 gives the full variable domain: EAEVAQSPRYKITEKSQAVAFWCDPISGHATLYWYRQILGQGPELLVQFQDESVVDDSQLPKDRFSAERLKGVDSTLKIQPAELGDSAMYLCASSTRQGSYNEQFFGPGTRLTVL.

This clone showed up just a few times. At one end, the junction sequence differs from germline, possibly due to a read error. V is TRBV2 and J is TRBJ2-2; 7 bases fit TRBD1. The CDR3 loop spans 13 amino acids. From germline, CDR1 is SNHLY and CDR2 FYNNEI. This CDR3 reads CATEGAKTGELFF. CDR3 nucleotides: TGTGCCACCGAGGGGGCGAAAACCGGGGAGCTGTTTTTT.

This chain uses TRBV2 with TRBJ1-6, with 9 bases lining up with TRBD1. CDR1 and CDR2 from the germline V gene are SNHLY and FYNNEI. The CDR3 runs 14 residues. V lost 6 bases, J lost 9 bases, and 6 bases stayed unmatched. The CDR3 nucleotides are TGTGCCAGCAGCGGACAGGGGTTGGGTTCACCCCTCCACTTT. This translates into CASSGQGLGSPLHF.

This chain joins TRBV28 and TRBJ2-6; 7 bases agree with TRBD1. V was clipped by 4 bases and J by 5 bases; unmatched bases: 14. The CDR3 spans 18 residues. From germline, CDR1 is MDHEN and CDR2 SYDVKM. Here the CDR3 reads CASSSPGQWGSRANVLTF. CDR3 coding DNA: TGTGCCAGCAGTTCTCCGGGACAGTGGGGATCACGGGCCAACGTCCTGACTTTC.

The rearrangement joins TRBV19 to TRBJ1-4, with 7 bases fitting TRBD1. CDR1 is LNHDA, CDR2 SQIVND, per germline (reference sequence). After removal of 4 bases from V and 7 bases from J, the junction contained 9 bases not matched to a gene. There are 15 residues in the CDR3. The CDR3 nucleotides read TGTGCCAGTAGTACCCGACAGGGAGGGAGTGAAAAACTGTTTTTT. It translates to CASSTRQGGSEKLFF.

The V gene is TRBV6-2 or TRBV6-3, the J gene TRBJ1-4; 9 bases agree with TRBD1. This CDR3 is built from 14 residues. V lost 5 bases to trimming and J lost 9 bases; unmatched junction nucleotides: 7. Germline V gene lookup returns CDR1 MNHEY and CDR2 SVGEGT. CDR3 sequence reads: CASSPGTGWKKLFF. The CDR3 DNA reads as TGTGCCAGCAGTCCCGGGACAGGGTGGAAAAAACTGTTTTTT.

The J gene is TRBJ1-2, the V gene TRBV20-1; TRBD1 might be the D (5 bases). Germline lookup yields CDR1 DFQATT and CDR2 SNEGSKA (reference sequence). CDR3 size: 11 residues. The V end lost 6 bases, the J end lost 5 bases, and 10 bases lay between the germline ends. Written as DNA, the CDR3 is TGCAGTGCCGGGACCTATTATGGCTACACCTTC. This sequence encodes CSAGTYYGYTF.